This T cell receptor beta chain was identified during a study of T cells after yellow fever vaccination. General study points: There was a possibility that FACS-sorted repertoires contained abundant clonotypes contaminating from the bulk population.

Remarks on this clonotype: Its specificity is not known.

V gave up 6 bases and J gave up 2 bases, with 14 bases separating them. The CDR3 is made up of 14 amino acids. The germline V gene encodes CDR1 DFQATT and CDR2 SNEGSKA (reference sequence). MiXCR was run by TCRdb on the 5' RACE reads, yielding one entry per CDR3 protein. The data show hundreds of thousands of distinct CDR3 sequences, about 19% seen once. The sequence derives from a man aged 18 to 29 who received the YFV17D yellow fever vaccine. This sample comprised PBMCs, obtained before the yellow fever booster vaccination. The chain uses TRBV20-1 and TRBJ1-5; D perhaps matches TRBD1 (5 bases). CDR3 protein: CSAQGRGGNQPQHF. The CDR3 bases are TGCAGTGCCCAAGGTAGGGGAGGCAATCAGCCCCAGCATTTT.